This TCR beta chain was sequenced in a study of T cells after yellow fever vaccination. The overall study: In the case of low-cell-number fractions, SMART-Seq v4 Ultra Low Input was used for preparation. Regarding the study as a whole: Most primary-vaccination clones recurred post-booster (roughly 96% CD4, roughly 91% CD8). Sorted repertoires could include abundant contaminating clonotypes from bulk cells.

5'RACE template switching produced TCR cDNA carrying a universal primer site and UMIs. TCRdb re-derived calls from the 5' RACE reads in MiXCR, one entry per CDR3 protein. The table includes some 350,000 distinct CDR3 sequences, roughly 4.3% detected once. This clonotype was detected ten times or more. Antigen specificity is unknown. The CDR3 loop spans 15 amino acids. Germline assignment: CDR1 SGHDT and CDR2 YYEEEE. Deletions cut 1 base from V and 1 base from J, with 8 bases between. This chain uses TRBV5-6 with TRBJ2-2, with D possibly being TRBD1 or TRBD2 (5 bases each). The sequence was obtained from a man between 18 and 29 years old who received the YFV17D yellow fever vaccine. This specimen was PBMCs, taken 5 days after the yellow fever booster vaccination. CDR3 residues: CASSLFGGNTGELFF. CDR3 sequence (DNA): TGTGCCAGCAGCTTGTTTGGGGGGAACACCGGGGAGCTGTTTTTT.